This TCR beta chain came from a study of OX40 agonist ivuxolimab in advanced cancers. Whole-study context: Patients enrolled in dose escalation were diagnosed with hepatocellular carcinoma, melanoma, renal cell or head and neck cancer. Aged 23 to 79 with a mean of roughly 65 years, they were around 79% male. Study results and caveats: Some patients who did not respond also had low normalized T-cell clonal expansion. CD8+ T cells were the subset that, on average, had more expanded clones than CD4+.

Germline lookup yields CDR1 MGHDK and CDR2 SYGVNS. Trimming at V came to 4 bases and at J to 8 bases, leaving 6 bases not matched to a gene. The length of the CDR3 is 14 residues. TCRdb's table, derived via immunoSEQ multiplex PCR, lists solely in-frame clones and lacks some. Seen here are tens of thousands of clones, more than 70% observed once, and the top ten hold 9.5% to 15%. Points on this clone: The antigen remains undetermined.

The starting material was CD4+ or CD8+ T cells sorted from blood, obtained in a trial of the OX40 agonist ivuxolimab. V usage is TRBV25-1 and J usage is TRBJ2-1, with 9 bases lining up with TRBD2. This sequence originates from an adult with an advanced solid tumor such as melanoma, head and neck, liver or kidney cancer. This CDR3 is CASSAVAGGHEQFF. In DNA form, the CDR3 reads TGTGCCAGCAGTGCCGTGGCGGGAGGGCATGAGCAGTTCTTC.